This T cell receptor (beta chain) is from a study of OX40 agonist ivuxolimab in advanced cancers. Context from the whole study: Ivuxolimab, which targeted the costimulatory receptor OX40 (CD134), was an agonistic, fully human IgG2 monoclonal antibody. Of the approximately 50 dose-escalation patients, hepatocellular carcinoma was present in 19, melanoma in roughly 15, renal cell carcinoma in 9 and head and neck cancer in 9. Peripheral TCRbeta sequencing was intended to test whether TCR sequence diversity was altered and clonal T-cell expansion was caused by ivuxolimab. Intravenous ivuxolimab was administered to patients every 2 weeks at six dose levels: 0.01, 0.1, 0.3, 1.5, 3 and 10 mg/kg. Partial responses occurred in three dose-escalation patients: two with cutaneous melanoma and one with hepatocellular carcinoma. Prior anti-PD-1, anti-PD-L1 or anti-CTLA-4 therapy was permitted, and approximately 42% of dose-escalation patients had received checkpoint inhibitors. In the dose-escalation cohort, about four fifths of patients were male, and the mean age was around 60 years with a range of about 20 to 80. The monotherapy dose-escalation portion (N ≈ 52 patients) of the phase I ivuxolimab trial is reported in the paper. Points the paper makes about the study in general: Antigen specificity was not determined for the clonally expanded peripheral T cells. In partial responders in the 0.1-3.0 mg/kg groups, normalized peripheral clonal expansion was found to be among the lowest, especially among CD8+ T cells. After ivuxolimab, more expanded clones were found on average in CD8+ T cells than in CD4+ T cells. Low levels of normalized T-cell clonal expansion were also shown by some nonresponding patients. At doses from 0.1 to 3.0 mg/kg, clonal expansion was seen in both CD4+ and CD8+ blood T cells between baseline and week 6.

To sequence the TCRbeta CDR3 region, genomic DNA was isolated from the sorted cells. TCRbeta CDR3 regions were sequenced using the immunoSEQ Assay. The table was pulled from immuneACCESS by TCRdb, which kept in-frame rearrangements only. Such tables lose some clones; where checked, under half of the loss comes from unresolved V genes, and the rest has no known cause. This sample gives about 93,000 clones in total; under 95% of them show up just once. 2% to 3% of the sample rests with the top ten. Patients with a history of autoimmune disease or receiving systemic immunosuppression were excluded from the trial. In every dose cohort, peripheral blood was drawn for TCR sequencing at baseline, cycle 4 day 1, and cycle 7 day 1. Samples were obtained from an open-label, multicenter, first-in-human phase I dose-escalation trial of ivuxolimab. Adults with locally advanced or metastatic melanoma, renal cell, hepatocellular, or head and neck squamous cell carcinoma were enrolled in the trial. CD4+ and CD8+ T cells were sorted separately from peripheral blood before TCR sequencing.

About this clone itself: It lacks a known antigen. No much larger clonotype is one base removed from it; base qualities were not supplied.

Including the terminal cysteine and phenylalanine, the CDR3 comprises 11 residues. CDR3 DNA is the only sequence kept; it has 33 bases, read in frame from the first base. As encoded in the germline V gene (reference sequence), CDR1 is SGHNT while CDR2 is YYREEE. V and J lose 2 bases and 6 bases, and a span of 6 bases separates them. The V gene is TRBV5-4 and the J gene is TRBJ2-7; the D gene assignment is ambiguous. The receptor was derived from an adult with an advanced solid tumor such as melanoma, head and neck, liver or kidney cancer. The material sequenced was CD4+ or CD8+ T cells sorted from blood, taken in a trial of the OX40 agonist ivuxolimab. This receptor carries the CDR3 CASSFQSEQYF. The DNA reads as follows: TGTGCCAGCAGCTTTCAAAGCGAGCAGTACTTC. When the CDR3 is completed using the reference TRBV5-4 and TRBJ2-7 genes on either side, the full variable domain is ETGVTQSPTHLIKTRGQQVTLRCSSQSGHNTVSWYQQALGQGPQFIFQYYREEENGRGNFPPRFSGLQFPNYSSELNVNALELDDSALYLCASSFQSEQYFGPGTRLTVT.